The entry below gives a single T cell receptor (beta chain) sequence along with its context. What it recognizes is unknown. The data were taken from a study of CD8 T cells in ankylosing spondylitis. General study results and limits: Blood from ankylosing spondylitis patients appeared to carry a characteristic roughly eight-variant TCR beta motif. Both synovial fluid and blood in reactive arthritis had previously been reported to carry some motif variants. Matched ankylosing spondylitis synovial fluid reportedly contained a significantly enriched population of disease-linked clones.

Trimming removed 5 bases at V and 1 base at J, with 13 bases between. CDR1 is SGHTA and CDR2 is FQGNSA in the germline V gene. The CDR3 is 15 residues long. Using quantitative 5'-RACE with molecular barcodes, the authors made TCR beta libraries. Via MiXCR, TCRdb re-called the 5' RACE reads, giving one row per CDR3 protein. This repertoire shows some 240,000 distinct CDR3 sequences, 18% found once; its top ten account for about a third. The receptor was derived from a male donor with ankylosing spondylitis or in good health (not recorded which). V and J are TRBV7-2 and TRBJ2-3; no clear D. Sequenced: blood, either unsorted or a sorted T cell fraction (not recorded which). This CDR3 reads CASSPELARTDTQYF. The CDR3 region has the DNA TGTGCCAGCAGCCCTGAACTGGCCCGCACAGATACGCAGTATTTT.